This passage covers 11 T cell receptor beta chains from one sample sequenced in a study of blood T cell repertoires in COVID-19. The table came from immunoSEQ multiplex PCR; TCRdb's copy has only in-frame clones and leaves some out. This sample carries roughly 66,000 clones, approximately 83% of them seen once, and the ten largest clones take roughly 4.7%. Sequenced sample: peripheral blood. The receptors stem from a woman aged 55-69 years with acute or convalescent COVID-19.

V gene TRBV12-5 combines with J gene TRBJ2-3, with TRBD2 as a possible D gene (6 bases). From germline, CDR1 is LGHNT and CDR2 FRNRAP. This CDR3 is built from 18 residues. Trimming shortened V by 0 bases and J by 0 bases, and 16 bases separated the two germline ends. For the CDR3, the DNA is TGTGCTAGTGGTTTGGTGCCCGACGGGGGAACTAGCACAGATACGCAGTATTTT. Protein: CASGLVPDGGTSTDTQYF.

The rearrangement uses TRBV28 and TRBJ2-1; TRBD1 matches 8 bases. Germline values: CDR1 MDHEN, CDR2 SYDVKM. The CDR3 consists of 15 residues. The V gene end was trimmed by 5 bases and the J gene end by 5 bases; junction bases not matched to a gene: 8. The CDR3 loop reads CASSTRSGGHNEQFF. The DNA for the CDR3 is TGTGCCAGCAGTACGAGGTCAGGGGGCCACAATGAGCAGTTCTTC.

The chain has TRBV29-1 and TRBJ2-3, with 8 bases fitting TRBD2. With V trimmed by 4 bases and J by 3 bases, 6 bases remained unmatched. The CDR3 has 14 amino acids. CDR1 and CDR2 from the germline V gene are SQVTM and ANQGSEA. The CDR3 DNA reads TGCAGCGTTGGTCCGGGGGGGCAGACAGATACGCAGTATTTT. Protein: CSVGPGGQTDTQYF.

This clone was detected once. The genes are TRBV9 and TRBJ2-3, with TRBD2 identical over 11 bases. The CDR3 extends over 16 amino acids. The J segment lost 2 bases and the V segment lost 4 bases, leaving 6 bases of the junction unmatched. Germline V gives CDR1 SGDLS, CDR2 YYNGEE. The CDR3 here is CASSSGLAENTDTQYF. Written as DNA, the CDR3 is TGTGCCAGCAGCTCGGGACTAGCGGAGAACACAGATACGCAGTATTTT.

The V and J genes are TRBV14 and TRBJ2-5; the D gene is possibly TRBD2 (5 bases). V lost 4 bases and J 1 base, leaving 10 bases between the germline ends. Per the germline V gene, CDR1 is SGHDN and CDR2 is FVKESK. The CDR3 is 14 amino acids. The CDR3 nucleotides read TGTGCCAGCAGCCCACGGGATTTCCAAGAGACCCAGTACTTC. It codes for CASSPRDFQETQYF.

The chain joins TRBV5-1 to TRBJ2-3, with D possibly TRBD2 on 7 matching bases. Germline V gene sequence: CDR1 SGHRS, CDR2 YFSETQ. V dropped 1 base and J dropped 4 bases, with 19 bases sitting between them. The CDR3 totals 17 residues. CDR3 bases: TGCGCCAGCAGCTTGTGGGCTGGGGGGGCTGTCTCAGATACGCAGTATTTT. This translates into CASSLWAGGAVSDTQYF.

The chain uses TRBV19 and TRBJ1-1; D call uncertain. Between the trimmed V and J ends, which lost 4 bases and 1 base, there was a span of 10 bases. The CDR3 is made up of 14 amino acids. Germline-derived CDR1 and CDR2 are LNHDA and SQIVND (reference sequence). DNA for the CDR3: TGTGCCAGTAGTAGAGAGGGCTCGAACACTGAAGCTTTCTTT. As protein: CASSREGSNTEAFF.

The genes are TRBV30 and TRBJ1-5, with a weak D call TRBD1 (5 bases). Trimming removed 3 bases at V and 6 bases at J, with 12 bases between. CDR1 is GTSNPN, CDR2 SVGIG, per germline (reference sequence). The CDR3 totals 13 residues. The CDR3: CAWSGQGGQPQHF. DNA for the CDR3: TGTGCCTGGAGCGGGCAGGGTGGTCAGCCCCAGCATTTT.

V is TRBV4-2 and J is TRBJ1-5, with a weak D call TRBD1 (6 bases). Germline CDR1 reads LGHNA; CDR2 reads YNFKEQ. The CDR3 has 16 amino acids. V was pared by 0 bases and J by 3 bases, with 12 bases between. The CDR3 loop reads CASSQDFDRSNQPQHF. DNA of the CDR3: TGTGCCAGCAGCCAAGACTTTGACAGGTCCAATCAGCCCCAGCATTTT.

V is TRBV7-6 and J is TRBJ2-2, with a weak D call TRBD1 (6 bases). Trimming cost V 3 bases and J 3 bases, with 11 bases left between them. This CDR3 is built from 15 residues. CDR1 and CDR2 from the germline V gene are SGHVS and FNYEAQ. For the CDR3, the DNA is TGTGCCAGCAGCTTGAGGGGGACCGACACCGGGGAGCTGTTTTTT. This codes for CASSLRGTDTGELFF. The variable domain in full, completed from reference TRBV7-6 and TRBJ2-2, reads GAGVSQSPRYKVTKRGQDVALRCDPISGHVSLYWYRQALGQGPEFLTYFNYEAQQDKSGLPNDRFSAERPEGSISTLTIQRTEQRDSAMYRCASSLRGTDTGELFFGEGSRLTVL.

This clone was observed once. CDR3 nucleotide sequence: TGCGCCAGCAGCCGCCTACAGGGGGTACGGGACACTGAAGCTTTCTTT. This translates into CASSRLQGVRDTEAFF. The chain joins TRBV4-1 to TRBJ1-1; 8 bases fit TRBD1. The junction had 10 bases not matched to a gene; V was cut back by 4 bases and J by 3 bases. Germline CDR1 MGHRA, CDR2 YSYEKL. The CDR3 has 16 residues.